A selection of T cell receptor beta chains follows, all from one sample in a study of shared clonotypes between healthy human individuals. Clones were sequenced by immunoSEQ multiplex PCR, and TCRdb holds only the in-frame ones, with some missing. Of over a million clones in the sample, around three quarters are singletons; the top ten hold about 0.52%. Specimen: memory CD4+ T cells from PBMCs. All receptors derive from a man younger than 30 in good health. Some clones in this sample may be carry-over from other donors' samples. Each CDR3 is given with its conserved first and last residue. Each record gives: D gene, J gene, CDR3 length, V gene, clone size, CDR3 DNA, CDR3 protein. A D gene is named only where the DNA matches it firmly. Clone size, where shown, is once, few, many, or a class for clones that have expanded.

D: NA
J: TRBJ1-2
length: 14
V: TRBV6-1
size: NA
DNA: TGTGCCAGCGGGAGAATGCAGTCTAACTATGGCTACACCTTC
CDR3: CASGRMQSNYGYTF

D: NA
J: TRBJ2-5
length: 13
V: TRBV7-9
size: NA
DNA: TGTGCCAGCAGCTTAGTGGGTGCCGAGACCCAGTACTTC
CDR3: CASSLVGAETQYF

D: TRBD1
J: TRBJ2-5
length: 13
V: TRBV7-9
size: once
DNA: TGTGCCAGCAGCTCCAGGGGGCAGGAGACCCAGTACTTC
CDR3: CASSSRGQETQYF

D: NA
J: TRBJ2-1
length: 9
V: TRBV28
size: NA
DNA: TGTGCCAGCGGGCGTGAGCAGTTCTTC
CDR3: CASGREQFF

D: NA
J: TRBJ1-4
length: 15
V: TRBV5-1
size: many
DNA: TGCGCCAGCAGCTTCTGGGCACAGGAAGGAGAAAAACTGTTTTTT
CDR3: CASSFWAQEGEKLFF

D: NA
J: TRBJ1-1
length: 14
V: TRBV10-3
size: NA
DNA: TGTGCCATCAGTGAACAGGTAATGAACACTGAAGCTTTCTTT
CDR3: CAISEQVMNTEAFF

D: NA
J: TRBJ2-3
length: 15
V: TRBV5-4
size: NA
DNA: TGTGCCAGCAGCTTTGCCCGGGACCCCCCAGATACGCAGTATTTT
CDR3: CASSFARDPPDTQYF

D: TRBD2
J: TRBJ2-2
length: 16
V: TRBV5-1
size: NA
DNA: TGCGCCAGCAGCTTCCCGGGACTAGCGGACACCGGGGAGCTGTTTTTT
CDR3: CASSFPGLADTGELFF

D: NA
J: TRBJ2-1
length: 15
V: TRBV9
size: NA
DNA: TGTGCCAGCAGCGTAAGGGAGCCTCCCGGCAATGAGCAGTTCTTC
CDR3: CASSVREPPGNEQFF

D: TRBD1
J: TRBJ2-1
length: 16
V: TRBV28
size: NA
DNA: TGTGCCAGCAGTCCATTAGGACAGGGCTCCTACAATGAGCAGTTCTTC
CDR3: CASSPLGQGSYNEQFF

D: TRBD1
J: TRBJ1-3
length: 15
V: TRBV19
size: NA
DNA: TGTGCCAGTCGGAACCGACAGGGGTCTGGAAACACCATATATTTT
CDR3: CASRNRQGSGNTIYF

D: TRBD2
J: TRBJ2-7
length: 17
V: TRBV15
size: NA
DNA: TGTGCCACCAGCAGAGATCGCACTAGCGGATACTCCTACGAGCAGTACTTC
CDR3: CATSRDRTSGYSYEQYF

D: NA
J: TRBJ1-5
length: 12
V: TRBV7-9
size: NA
DNA: TGTGCCAGCAGCTTAGGCGTCTCTCCCCAGCATTTT
CDR3: CASSLGVSPQHF

D: NA
J: TRBJ1-3
length: 17
V: TRBV5-4
size: NA
DNA: TGTGCCAGCAGCCCCCGGGGGTCCCGTCGCTCTGGAAACACCATATATTTT
CDR3: CASSPRGSRRSGNTIYF

D: NA
J: TRBJ2-1
length: 17
V: TRBV27
size: few
DNA: TGTGCCAGCAGTTTGGGGCCGATGAGACAGGCCTACAATGAGCAGTTCTTC
CDR3: CASSLGPMRQAYNEQFF

D: TRBD1
J: TRBJ2-7
length: 14
V: TRBV4-1
size: few
DNA: TGCGCCAGCAGCACAGGACAGGGGGCTTACGAGCAGTACTTC
CDR3: CASSTGQGAYEQYF

D: NA
J: TRBJ1-4
length: 12
V: TRBV11-1
size: NA
DNA: TGTGCCAGCAGCTCCGAGGCGGGGAGGATGTTTTTT
CDR3: CASSSEAGRMFF

D: NA
J: TRBJ1-2
length: 13
V: TRBV4-1
size: few
DNA: TGCGCCAGCAGCCGGGACGGATACTATGGCTACACCTTC
CDR3: CASSRDGYYGYTF

D: NA
J: TRBJ1-5
length: 11
V: TRBV28
size: NA
DNA: TGTGCCAGCAGTGGAATAAAGCCCCAGCATTTT
CDR3: CASSGIKPQHF

D: NA
J: TRBJ2-1
length: 14
V: TRBV5-1
size: few
DNA: TGCGCCAGCCGTCTGGGGGACTTCACCAATGAGCAGTTCTTC
CDR3: CASRLGDFTNEQFF

D: NA
J: TRBJ1-1
length: 16
V: TRBV5-5
size: few
DNA: TGTGCCAGCAGCTTGGGCCCGGTGGGGAGGTGGACTGAAGCTTTCTTT
CDR3: CASSLGPVGRWTEAFF

D: TRBD2
J: TRBJ2-1
length: 14
V: TRBV6-6
size: NA
DNA: TGTGCCAGCAGTTACCTTGGCCAGCCGGGAGGCGAGTTCTTC
CDR3: CASSYLGQPGGEFF

D: NA
J: TRBJ2-6
length: 15
V: TRBV28
size: NA
DNA: TGTGCCAGCAGTCGTACAGCAAGCTGGGCCAACGTCCTGACTTTC
CDR3: CASSRTASWANVLTF

D: NA
J: TRBJ2-1
length: 13
V: TRBV5-1
size: NA
DNA: TGCGCCAGCAGCTCACAGGGATACAATGAGCAGTTCTTC
CDR3: CASSSQGYNEQFF

D: NA
J: TRBJ2-7
length: 16
V: TRBV7-2
size: NA
DNA: TGTGCCAGCAGCTTGTTAGGGACACATTTATCCTACGAGCAGTACTTC
CDR3: CASSLLGTHLSYEQYF

D: NA
J: TRBJ2-1
length: 17
V: TRBV19
size: NA
DNA: TGTGCCAGTAGCCTCTCCACAACGAGCGGGCCCTACAATGAGCAGTTCTTC
CDR3: CASSLSTTSGPYNEQFF

D: NA
J: TRBJ2-3
length: 16
V: TRBV5-4
size: NA
DNA: TGTGCCAGCAGCTTGGTCGGTAATAGCAGAGCAGATACGCAGTATTTT
CDR3: CASSLVGNSRADTQYF

D: TRBD2
J: TRBJ2-1
length: 16
V: TRBV7-8
size: few
DNA: TGTGCCAGCAGCTTATTTGGGGCTAGCGGGTACAATGAGCAGTTCTTC
CDR3: CASSLFGASGYNEQFF

D: TRBD2
J: TRBJ2-3
length: 16
V: TRBV25-1
size: NA
DNA: TGTGCCAGCAGTGAGTATCTGTGGCGGGAGACAGATACGCAGTATTTT
CDR3: CASSEYLWRETDTQYF

D: NA
J: TRBJ2-1
length: 15
V: TRBV5-1
size: NA
DNA: TGCGCCAGCAGCCTGACACACCCTCAGGCCAATGAGCAGTTCTTC
CDR3: CASSLTHPQANEQFF

D: NA
J: TRBJ1-4
length: 15
V: TRBV27
size: NA
DNA: TGTGCCAGCAGCCCCACCGGGACAAGTGGTGAAAAACTGTTTTTT
CDR3: CASSPTGTSGEKLFF

D: NA
J: TRBJ1-1
length: 14
V: TRBV7-3
size: NA
DNA: TGTGCCAGCAGCTTAGGGGGGGCGAGCACTGAAGCTTTCTTT
CDR3: CASSLGGASTEAFF

D: NA
J: TRBJ2-7
length: 12
V: TRBV28
size: NA
DNA: TGTGCCAGCACCACCAGTACCTACGAGCAGTACTTC
CDR3: CASTTSTYEQYF

D: NA
J: TRBJ2-3
length: 13
V: TRBV6-1
size: NA
DNA: TGTGCCAGCAGTGAAGGGGGGCTGTATACGCAGTATTTT
CDR3: CASSEGGLYTQYF

D: NA
J: TRBJ1-5
length: 15
V: TRBV28
size: few
DNA: TGTGCCAGCAGTTCCCCCGGGGCAGGGAATCAGCCCCAGCATTTT
CDR3: CASSSPGAGNQPQHF

D: TRBD2
J: TRBJ2-1
length: 14
V: TRBV6-6
size: many
DNA: TGTGCCAGCAGTTACACGGGAGCGGGGAATGAGCAGTTCTTC
CDR3: CASSYTGAGNEQFF

D: NA
J: TRBJ1-3
length: 15
V: TRBV28
size: NA
DNA: TGTGCCAGCACCATACCCCAGACTGGTAGGGACACCATATATTTT
CDR3: CASTIPQTGRDTIYF

D: NA
J: TRBJ2-1
length: 14
V: TRBV30
size: NA
DNA: TGTGCCTACTGGGCGGTTGGCTCCTACAATGAGCAGTTCTTC
CDR3: CAYWAVGSYNEQFF

D: TRBD2
J: TRBJ2-1
length: 14
V: TRBV9
size: NA
DNA: TGTGCCAGCAGCGAAGGGACTACCTACCCCCAGCAGTTCTTC
CDR3: CASSEGTTYPQQFF

D: TRBD2
J: TRBJ2-2
length: 17
V: TRBV4-3
size: NA
DNA: TGCGCCAGCAGCCACGAGGGACTAGCGGGGCGGGTCGGGGAGCTGTTTTTT
CDR3: CASSHEGLAGRVGELFF

D: NA
J: TRBJ1-1
length: 15
V: TRBV2
size: NA
DNA: TGTGCCAGCAGGGGGCGCCGGGGAACGAACACTGAAGCTTTCTTT
CDR3: CASRGRRGTNTEAFF

D: TRBD2
J: TRBJ2-1
length: 16
V: TRBV7-8
size: NA
DNA: TGTGCCAGCAGCTTCAGCGGGAGGAACGCCTACAATGAGCAGTTCTTC
CDR3: CASSFSGRNAYNEQFF

D: NA
J: TRBJ2-7
length: 14
V: TRBV2
size: NA
DNA: TGTGCCAGCAGTCCTGAGAGGGGGGCCTACGAGCAGTACTTC
CDR3: CASSPERGAYEQYF

D: NA
J: TRBJ2-3
length: 15
V: TRBV11-2
size: NA
DNA: TGTGCCAGCAGCTTAGGCAGGGAACTCACAGATACGCAGTATTTT
CDR3: CASSLGRELTDTQYF

D: TRBD1
J: TRBJ1-2
length: 16
V: TRBV4-2
size: NA
DNA: TGTGCCAGCAGCCAAGCCTCTCGGGACAGGGAGAACGGCTACACCTTC
CDR3: CASSQASRDRENGYTF

D: NA
J: TRBJ1-2
length: 12
V: TRBV7-2
size: few
DNA: TGTGCCAGCAGCCGTCCCTCCTATGGCTACACCTTC
CDR3: CASSRPSYGYTF

D: TRBD2
J: TRBJ2-1
length: 16
V: TRBV9
size: NA
DNA: TGTGCCAGCACCCCCGGAAGGACTAGTAAAGGCGTCGAGCAGTTCTTC
CDR3: CASTPGRTSKGVEQFF

D: NA
J: TRBJ2-1
length: 13
V: TRBV28
size: once
DNA: TGTGCCAGCAGTCAGGTTAGTCGCAATGAGCAGTTCTTC
CDR3: CASSQVSRNEQFF

D: TRBD2
J: TRBJ2-1
length: 13
V: TRBV5-6
size: NA
DNA: TGTGCCAGCAGCTCCGGGACTAGAGATGAGCAGTTCTTC
CDR3: CASSSGTRDEQFF

D: NA
J: TRBJ2-3
length: 14
V: TRBV6-1
size: NA
DNA: TGTGCCAGCACCCAAGCACCCCGAACAGATACGCAGTATTTT
CDR3: CASTQAPRTDTQYF

D: NA
J: TRBJ2-7
length: 11
V: TRBV20-1
size: once
DNA: TGCAGTGCCCCTTGGGGGCCAGCGCAGTACTTC
CDR3: CSAPWGPAQYF

D: NA
J: TRBJ2-5
length: 17
V: TRBV11-2
size: NA
DNA: TGTGCCAGCAGCCCCCGGTTTAGTAGCACCGCTCAAGAGACCCAGTACTTC
CDR3: CASSPRFSSTAQETQYF

D: NA
J: TRBJ1-2
length: 13
V: TRBV28
size: NA
DNA: TGTGCCGGAGGGAGGACAGCGAACTATGGCTACACCTTC
CDR3: CAGGRTANYGYTF

D: NA
J: TRBJ1-6
length: 13
V: TRBV6-5
size: NA
DNA: TGTGCCAGCGGAGAGAGCAAGAATTCACCCCTCCACTTT
CDR3: CASGESKNSPLHF

D: TRBD2
J: TRBJ2-7
length: 12
V: TRBV29-1
size: NA
DNA: TGCAGCGTTGATGCGGGAGTCGACGAGCAGTACTTC
CDR3: CSVDAGVDEQYF

D: NA
J: TRBJ2-7
length: 14
V: TRBV9
size: NA
DNA: TGTGCCAGCAGCGTACGGGACGGAGCCTACGAGCAGTACTTC
CDR3: CASSVRDGAYEQYF

D: NA
J: TRBJ1-2
length: 14
V: TRBV6-5
size: many
DNA: TGTGCCAGCAGTTATACGGGGTGGGGTGGTGGCTACACCTTC
CDR3: CASSYTGWGGGYTF

D: TRBD1
J: TRBJ2-7
length: 16
V: TRBV5-1
size: NA
DNA: TGCGCCAGCAGCTCTGGGGGGACAGGGAGCTCCTACGAGCAGTACTTC
CDR3: CASSSGGTGSSYEQYF

D: TRBD1
J: TRBJ1-2
length: 14
V: TRBV19
size: NA
DNA: TGTGCCACCAGATGGGCAGGGGGCGGCTATGGCTACACCTTC
CDR3: CATRWAGGGYGYTF